The 12 T cell receptor beta chains below were found in one sample sequenced in a study of T cells in Graves' hyperthyroidism and ophthalmopathy. RNA transcripts gave rise to amplified TCR beta CDR3 regions. HTBI primers were the set used in a first-round RT-PCR of the TCR CDR3. From the multiplex PCR reads, TCRdb called clonotypes with MiXCR, one entry per CDR3 protein. The data show roughly 330,000 distinct CDR3 sequences, with 16% seen just once and 33% held by the top ten. The material sequenced was blood. These receptors originate from a man aged 25-45 years with Graves' hyperthyroidism.

The chain combines TRBV20-1 with TRBJ2-7; D is ambiguous. V lost 3 bases and J lost 3, with 15 bases in between. This CDR3 is 14 amino acids long. Germline loops: CDR1 DFQATT, CDR2 SNEGSKA (reference sequence). CDR3 sequence: CSARSRVTRYEQYF. The CDR3 DNA reads TGCAGTGCTAGGAGCCGGGTGACCCGCTACGAGCAGTACTTC.

The rearrangement uses TRBV7-9 and TRBJ2-2; no clear D. Between the trimmed V and J ends, which lost 0 bases and 3 bases, there was a span of 8 bases. The germline V gene encodes CDR1 SEHNR and CDR2 FQNEAQ (reference sequence). The CDR3 is 15 amino acids. The CDR3 region is CASSLASTYTGELFF. For the CDR3, the DNA is TGTGCCAGCAGCTTAGCGTCAACTTACACCGGGGAGCTGTTTTTT.

This clonotype has ten or more counts. The V and J genes are TRBV11-3 and TRBJ2-2; no clear D. V was pared by 4 bases and J by 6 bases, with 15 bases between. The CDR3 runs 15 residues. The germline gives CDR1 SGHNT, CDR2 YENEEA. The CDR3 loop reads CASSSRASPAGELFF. The CDR3 DNA reads as TGTGCCAGCAGCTCAAGGGCCTCCCCGGCCGGGGAGCTGTTTTTT.

This clonotype was observed a few times. J is TRBJ2-1 and V is TRBV19; 7 bases agree with TRBD2. J lost 6 bases, V lost 5 bases, and 10 bases had no gene match. The CDR3 sequence is 15 residues long. Germline V gene sequence: CDR1 LNHDA, CDR2 SQIVND (reference sequence). CDR3 region: CASSVGPGGFNEQFF. DNA for the CDR3: TGTGCCAGTAGTGTCGGGCCGGGAGGTTTCAATGAGCAGTTCTTC.

The DNA of the CDR3 is TGTGCCAGCAGCTCCTTAGGAAGTATCTATGGCTACACCTTC. Its protein is CASSSLGSIYGYTF. The chain carries TRBV11-2 and TRBJ1-2; D gene uncertain. V lost 4 bases, J lost 4 bases, and 13 bases lay in between. The CDR3 has 14 residues. From germline, CDR1 is SGHAT and CDR2 FQNNGV.

This clonotype has a count of ten or more. The chain employs TRBV11-2 and TRBJ1-5; D gene ambiguous. CDR1 and CDR2 from the germline V gene are SGHAT and FQNNGV. This CDR3 is built from 14 residues. The germline V and J ends were trimmed by 1 base and 2 bases, with 6 bases remaining between them. The CDR3 DNA reads TGTGCCAGCAGCTTAGGCCACGGCAATCAGCCCCAGCATTTT. Its protein product is CASSLGHGNQPQHF.

This clonotype was seen many times. This chain connects TRBV7-9 to TRBJ2-7; a weak D match, TRBD1 (6 bases). The length of the CDR3 is 14 residues. V was shortened by 5 bases and J by 2 bases, with 13 bases between the two germline ends. The germline V gene has CDR1 SEHNR and CDR2 FQNEAQ (reference sequence). This chain's CDR3 is CASSQSGQPYEQYF. As DNA, the CDR3 is TGTGCCAGCAGCCAAAGCGGACAGCCCTACGAGCAGTACTTC.

V usage is TRBV4-1 and J usage is TRBJ1-2; D gene uncertain. The CDR3 length is 15 residues. CDR1 and CDR2 from the germline V gene are MGHRA and YSYEKL. V shed 4 bases and J shed 4 bases, with 16 bases lying between them. CDR3 coding DNA: TGCGCCAGCAGCCTTAATACTCGGCAGTTCTATGGCTACACCTTC. Translation: CASSLNTRQFYGYTF.

This sequence joins TRBV20-1 and TRBJ1-4; 8 bases map to TRBD1. The CDR3 contains 15 residues. The V and J ends lost 5 bases and 8 bases, in that order; junction bases with no gene match: 13. Germline lookup yields CDR1 DFQATT and CDR2 SNEGSKA (reference sequence). The CDR3 bases are TGCAGTGCTCCCCCCCACAGGGGGGGGGGGGAAAAACTGTTTTTT. It is translated as CSAPPHRGGGEKLFF.

The chain employs TRBV20-1 and TRBJ2-1; 7 bases align to TRBD2. Trimming removed 6 bases from V and 9 bases from J; junction bases left unmatched: 20. The CDR3 is 16 residues long. From germline, CDR1 is DFQATT and CDR2 SNEGSKA (reference sequence). CDR3 sequence (DNA): TGCAGTGCACCTAAACGGCGGGAGAGGGTGTTTGGTGAGCAGTTCTTC. It specifies CSAPKRRERVFGEQFF.

This clonotype has ten or more counts. The gene calls are TRBV12-3 or TRBV12-4 and TRBJ2-6; possibly TRBD2 for D (5 bases). Between the trimmed V and J ends, which lost 1 base and 2 bases, there was a span of 6 bases. The CDR3 is 15 residues long. The CDR3 region is CASSLELAGANVLTF. The CDR3 DNA reads as TGTGCCAGCAGTTTAGAACTAGCTGGGGCCAACGTCCTGACTTTC.

The genes are TRBV20-1 and TRBJ1-1, with D hard to call. The CDR3 consists of 15 residues. The V and J ends lost 3 bases and 0 bases respectively, with 14 bases between them. Germline lookup yields CDR1 DFQATT and CDR2 SNEGSKA (reference sequence). CDR3 in amino acids: CSASVFGRMNTEAFF. CDR3 DNA: TGCAGTGCTAGTGTTTTCGGAAGGATGAACACTGAAGCTTTCTTT.